This paragraph reports one T cell receptor (beta chain). The data were produced by immunoSEQ multiplex PCR, yet TCRdb's version contains in-frame clones alone and is incomplete. The sample shows roughly 92,000 clones, under 90% of them seen only once. Trimming left V 4 bases short and J 5 bases short, with 18 bases between. The CDR3 runs 15 residues. Per the germline V gene, CDR1 is SGHRS and CDR2 is YFSETQ. These data originate in a study of OX40 agonist ivuxolimab in advanced cancers. Study-wide context: A diagnosis of hepatocellular carcinoma, melanoma, renal cell or head and neck cancer was present in dose-escalation patients. The mean age was about 57 years, ranging from 23 to 79, with around four fifths of participants male.

Exclusion applied to patients with autoimmune disease history or systemic immunosuppression. The V gene is TRBV5-1, the J gene TRBJ1-1; D may be TRBD1 (6 bases). Sequencing used CD4+ or CD8+ T cells sorted from blood, obtained in a trial of the OX40 agonist ivuxolimab. This receptor was obtained from an adult with an advanced solid tumor such as melanoma, head and neck, liver or kidney cancer. The CDR3, as DNA: TGCGCCAGCAGCGGCTCCGCGGGGGGCAAAACTGAAGCTTTCTTT. As protein: CASSGSAGGKTEAFF.